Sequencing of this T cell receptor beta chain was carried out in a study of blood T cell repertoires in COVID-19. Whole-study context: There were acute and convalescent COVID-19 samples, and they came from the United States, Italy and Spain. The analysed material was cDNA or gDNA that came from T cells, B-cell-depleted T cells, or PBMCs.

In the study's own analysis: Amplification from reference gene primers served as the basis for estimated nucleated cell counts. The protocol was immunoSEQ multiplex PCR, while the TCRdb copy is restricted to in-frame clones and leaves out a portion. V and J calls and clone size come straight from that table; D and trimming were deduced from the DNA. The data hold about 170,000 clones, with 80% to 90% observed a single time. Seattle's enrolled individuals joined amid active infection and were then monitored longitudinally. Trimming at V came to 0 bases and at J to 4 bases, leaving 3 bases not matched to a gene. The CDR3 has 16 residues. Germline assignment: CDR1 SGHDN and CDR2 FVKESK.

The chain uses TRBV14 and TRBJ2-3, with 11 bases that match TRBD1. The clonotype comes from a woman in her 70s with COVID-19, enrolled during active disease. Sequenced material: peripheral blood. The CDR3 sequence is CASSQDPGQGADTQYF. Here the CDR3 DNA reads TGTGCCAGCAGCCAAGATCCGGGACAGGGGGCAGATACGCAGTATTTT.